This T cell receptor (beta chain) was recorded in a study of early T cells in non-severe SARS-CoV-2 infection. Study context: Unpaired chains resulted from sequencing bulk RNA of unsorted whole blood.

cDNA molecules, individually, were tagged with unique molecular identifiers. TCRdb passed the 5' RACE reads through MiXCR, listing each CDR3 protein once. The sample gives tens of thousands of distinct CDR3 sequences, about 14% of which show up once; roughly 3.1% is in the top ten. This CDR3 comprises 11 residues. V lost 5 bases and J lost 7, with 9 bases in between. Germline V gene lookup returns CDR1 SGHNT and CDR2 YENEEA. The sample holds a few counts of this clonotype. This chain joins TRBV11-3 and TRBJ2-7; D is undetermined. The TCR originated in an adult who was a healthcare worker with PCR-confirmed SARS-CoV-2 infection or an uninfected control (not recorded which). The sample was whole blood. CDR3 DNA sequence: TGTGCCAGCAGCACCCGGTGGGAGCAGTACTTC. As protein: CASSTRWEQYF.